The 27 T cell receptor beta chains below all came from one sample that was sequenced in a study of shared clonotypes between healthy human individuals. TCRdb keeps only in-frame clones here, not all; method: immunoSEQ multiplex PCR. The sample consists of about 490,000 clones, 70% to 85% of them appearing once. Sequencing input: PBMCs. The source of these receptors is a woman aged 40 to 50 in good health. Some clones in this sample may be carry-over from other donors' samples.

This sequence joins TRBV28 and TRBJ2-5; 7 bases align to TRBD1. Germline-derived CDR1 and CDR2 are MDHEN and SYDVKM. The CDR3 extends over 15 amino acids. V lost 6 bases and J lost 4; bases outside the gene matches: 11. CDR3 DNA: TGTGCCAGCAGCCGAACGGAAACAGGGGTAGAGACCCAGTACTTC. Amino acids: CASSRTETGVETQYF.

The chain recombines TRBV2 with TRBJ2-5; D may be TRBD1 (6 bases). V shed 7 bases and J shed 11 bases, with 20 bases lying between them. Germline V gives CDR1 SNHLY, CDR2 FYNNEI. The CDR3 covers 13 residues. In nucleotides, the CDR3 is TGTGCCAGCACCGCTGACAGGCAGAGAGAGCAGTACTTC. Translation: CASTADRQREQYF.

This clone came up once. V and J are TRBV11-1 and TRBJ2-7, with 7 bases fitting TRBD1. V gave up 1 base and J gave up 2 bases; unmatched junction bases: 2. The CDR3 covers 14 residues. Germline V gives CDR1 SGHAT, CDR2 FQDESV (reference sequence). This chain's CDR3 is CASSLVGTAYEQYF. Written as DNA, the CDR3 is TGTGCCAGCAGCTTAGTCGGGACAGCCTACGAGCAGTACTTC.

This clone was observed a handful of times. The chain employs TRBV7-8 and TRBJ2-5, with D unclear. CDR1 is SGHVS and CDR2 is FQNEAQ in the germline V gene. Trimming removed 1 base from V and 2 bases from J, with 11 bases in between. The CDR3 totals 15 residues. The CDR3 DNA sequence: TGTGCCAGCAGCTTAGGTGGCCGAGTACAAGAGACCCAGTACTTC. Protein: CASSLGGRVQETQYF.

The chain carries TRBV18 and TRBJ2-1, with 11 nucleotides matching TRBD2. This CDR3 has 17 amino acids. V lost 0 bases, J lost 4 bases, and 5 bases stayed unmatched. From germline, CDR1 is KGHSH and CDR2 LQKENI. This CDR3 reads CASSPPMASGRYNEQFF. The CDR3 DNA sequence: TGTGCCAGCTCACCACCGATGGCTAGCGGGAGGTACAATGAGCAGTTCTTC.

The chain combines TRBV5-4 with TRBJ2-1; 7 nucleotides match TRBD2. The CDR3 covers 15 residues. Germline V CDR1 and CDR2: SGHNT, YYREEE (reference sequence). V was pared by 4 bases and J by 3 bases, with 7 bases of the junction left unmatched. The CDR3 reads CASSEAGSYYNEQFF. The DNA of the CDR3 is TGTGCCAGCAGCGAAGCGGGATCGTACTACAATGAGCAGTTCTTC.

The rearrangement joins TRBV18 to TRBJ2-3, with D maybe TRBD2 (5 bases). This CDR3 is 14 amino acids long. Trimming left V 10 bases short and J 0 bases short, with 14 bases between. Germline V gene lookup returns CDR1 KGHSH and CDR2 LQKENI. This CDR3 reads CATRGAVSTDTQYF. For the CDR3, the DNA is TGTGCCACCCGGGGAGCTGTTAGCACAGATACGCAGTATTTT.

This sequence joins TRBV7-3 and TRBJ2-3, with 12 bases aligning to TRBD2. CDR1 is SGHTA and CDR2 is FQGTGA in the germline V gene. V dropped 2 bases and J dropped 4; count of bases not matched to a gene: 1. The CDR3 loop spans 15 amino acids. CDR3 nucleotides: TGTGCCAGCAGCTTACGACTAGCGGGAGCAGATACGCAGTATTTT. Protein: CASSLRLAGADTQYF.

The genes are TRBV6-1 and TRBJ2-7; 8 bases line up with TRBD1. Losses at the gene ends were 6 bases for V and 4 bases for J; bases not matched to a gene: 11. Germline-derived CDR1 and CDR2 are MNHNS and SASEGT. The CDR3 consists of 15 residues. CDR3 sequence (DNA): TGTGCCAGCAGCAAACAGGGGGACGGGGGATACGAGCAGTACTTC. This sequence encodes CASSKQGDGGYEQYF.

This chain uses TRBV19 with TRBJ1-2; D not certain. The CDR3 spans 11 residues. Trimming shortened V by 3 bases and J by 2 bases, and 1 base separated the two germline ends. Germline assignment: CDR1 LNHDA and CDR2 SQIVND (reference sequence). CDR3 protein: CASSMNYGYTF. The CDR3 DNA reads as TGTGCCAGTAGTATGAACTATGGCTACACCTTC.

V gene TRBV5-8 combines with J gene TRBJ1-2; 7 bases match TRBD1. Germline V CDR1 and CDR2: SGHTS, YDEGEE. J lost 4 bases, V lost 5 bases, and 5 bases had no gene match. The CDR3 is made up of 13 amino acids. Written as DNA, the CDR3 is TGTGCCAGCAGTTCACAGGGGCGCTATGGCTACACCTTC. This translates into CASSSQGRYGYTF.

This clone appeared a single time. The rearrangement joins TRBV4-3 to TRBJ1-2, with a weak D call TRBD1 (6 bases). Per the germline V gene, CDR1 is LGHNA and CDR2 is YSLEER. Trimming left V 0 bases short and J 2 bases short, with 13 bases between. This CDR3 comprises 16 residues. The CDR3 region is CASSQDQGGQNYGYTF. In DNA, the CDR3 is TGCGCCAGCAGCCAAGATCAAGGAGGACAGAACTATGGCTACACCTTC.

The chain links TRBV5-1 to TRBJ1-1; 10 bases align to TRBD1. The CDR3 is 17 residues long. The J segment lost 3 bases and the V segment lost 3 bases, leaving 11 bases of the junction unmatched. Germline loops: CDR1 SGHRS, CDR2 YFSETQ. This chain's CDR3 is CASSYSGTGDGDTEAFF. CDR3 nucleotides: TGCGCCAGCAGCTACTCCGGGACAGGGGACGGGGACACTGAAGCTTTCTTT.

This clone was counted once. The chain has TRBV5-1 and TRBJ2-1; 7 positions match TRBD2. CDR1 and CDR2 from the germline V gene are SGHRS and YFSETQ. Trimming at V came to 0 bases and at J to 7 bases, leaving 7 bases not matched to a gene. This CDR3 spans 15 amino acids. The CDR3 DNA follows: TGCGCCAGCAGCTTGGAACTAGCGAAGAGGAATGAGCAGTTCTTC. Translating gives CASSLELAKRNEQFF.

This rearrangement joins TRBV6-5 to TRBJ1-4; D gene uncertain. The CDR3 totals 14 residues. Trimming took off 6 bases at V and 0 bases at J, with 8 bases between the two ends. Germline CDR1 MNHEY, CDR2 SVGAGI. The CDR3 DNA follows: TGTGCCAGCAGCGACGGAGCAACTAATGAAAAACTGTTTTTT. This gives the protein CASSDGATNEKLFF.

The sample holds a few counts of this clone. The chain recombines TRBV6-1 with TRBJ2-7, with 7 bases fitting TRBD1. The length of the CDR3 is 13 residues. Germline V gene sequence: CDR1 MNHNS, CDR2 SASEGT. The junction had 2 bases not matched to a gene; V was cut back by 5 bases and J by 1 base. The CDR3 spells CASSSRGSYEQYF. As DNA, the CDR3 is TGTGCCAGCAGTAGCAGGGGGTCCTACGAGCAGTACTTC.

V usage is TRBV20-1 and J usage is TRBJ1-2; 7 positions match TRBD1. Germline trimming cut 6 bases from V and 3 bases from J; bases unmatched to any gene: 1. The CDR3 contains 11 residues. Germline CDR1 is DFQATT and CDR2 is SNEGSKA (reference sequence). In DNA form, the CDR3 reads TGCAGTGCAGGGACAGACTATGGCTACACCTTC. Protein product: CSAGTDYGYTF.

The rearrangement uses TRBV7-9 and TRBJ2-5; weak D call: TRBD2 (5 bases). The CDR3 runs 14 residues. Trimming stripped 1 base from V and 1 base from J, with 7 bases between. CDR1 and CDR2 (germline): SEHNR, FQNEAQ (reference sequence). The CDR3 spells CASSLGAGQETQYF. The CDR3 nucleotides read TGTGCCAGCAGCTTAGGTGCGGGCCAAGAGACCCAGTACTTC.

This chain links TRBV27 with TRBJ2-7; D possibly corresponds to TRBD2 (5 bases). V lost 3 bases and J lost 2, with 11 bases in between. The CDR3 is 14 amino acids. Germline loops: CDR1 MNHEY, CDR2 SMNVEV (reference sequence). The CDR3 protein is CASSLGGGTYEQYF. The CDR3 DNA reads TGTGCCAGCAGTTTGGGCGGAGGTACCTACGAGCAGTACTTC.

This rearrangement joins TRBV9 to TRBJ1-1; D might be TRBD1 (5 bases). The CDR3 is 15 residues long. The germline gives CDR1 SGDLS, CDR2 YYNGEE. V was shortened by 0 bases and J by 4 bases, with 13 bases between the two germline ends. CDR3 sequence reads: CASSVDGGGGTEAFF. The CDR3 coding sequence is TGTGCCAGCAGCGTAGATGGGGGGGGTGGCACTGAAGCTTTCTTT.

The chain uses TRBV10-3 and TRBJ1-1; no reliable D call. Germline CDR1 is ENHRY and CDR2 is SYGVKD. The CDR3 runs 13 residues. V was trimmed by 6 bases and J by 1 base, leaving 9 bases between them. The CDR3 sequence: CAISFTANTEAFF. The CDR3 DNA sequence: TGTGCCATCAGCTTTACAGCGAACACTGAAGCTTTCTTT.

This clone was detected once. The V call is TRBV28, the J call TRBJ2-5; D may be TRBD1 or TRBD2 (6 bases each). V lost 3 bases to trimming and J lost 7 bases, with 18 bases between them. The CDR3 loop spans 15 amino acids. Germline-derived CDR1 and CDR2 are MDHEN and SYDVKM. Here the CDR3 DNA reads TGTGCCAGCAGTTTGGTACAGGGACGGGGGCTGACCCAGTACTTC. Translation: CASSLVQGRGLTQYF.

The chain uses TRBV28 and TRBJ2-5; perhaps D is TRBD1 or TRBD2 (5 bases each). The CDR3 loop spans 14 amino acids. The V gene's germline CDR1 is MDHEN and CDR2 SYDVKM. Trimming removed 2 bases at V and 4 bases at J, with 11 bases between. CDR3 in DNA: TGTGCCAGCAGTTTAAGATCGGGGCGAGAGACCCAGTACTTC. Amino acid sequence: CASSLRSGRETQYF.

A few counts support this clone. The V and J genes are TRBV7-6 and TRBJ1-1; possible D gene TRBD1, 5 bases. Germline V gene lookup returns CDR1 SGHVS and CDR2 FNYEAQ. The CDR3 consists of 15 residues. The germline V and J ends were trimmed by 1 base and 0 bases, with 9 bases remaining between them. This CDR3 is CASSLVDSMNTEAFF. For the CDR3, the DNA is TGTGCCAGCAGCTTAGTCGACAGTATGAACACTGAAGCTTTCTTT.

The table lists this clone with a few counts. The chain couples TRBV2 to TRBJ1-1; perhaps TRBD1 as D (6 bases). The CDR3 extends over 13 amino acids. Germline-derived CDR1 and CDR2 are SNHLY and FYNNEI. The V gene lost 6 bases and the J gene lost 4 bases, with 12 bases spanning the gap. DNA for the CDR3: TGTGCCAGCAGGGAACAGGGCTTCACTGAAGCTTTCTTT. The encoded protein is CASREQGFTEAFF.

This clone was observed once. The chain is built from TRBV9 and TRBJ2-1; perhaps TRBD1 as D (6 bases). Trimming pared 0 bases from V and 2 bases from J, leaving 12 bases between. The germline V gene encodes CDR1 SGDLS and CDR2 YYNGEE. This CDR3 region has 16 residues. CDR3 sequence reads: CASSVGGGYPYNEQFF. For the CDR3, the DNA is TGTGCCAGCAGCGTAGGAGGGGGTTATCCCTACAATGAGCAGTTCTTC.

A few counts support this clone. In the same sample, other DNA sequences code for this CDR3. V gene TRBV6-5 combines with J gene TRBJ2-7; TRBD1 agrees at 9 bases. Germline V lookup: CDR1 MNHEY, CDR2 SVGAGI. Trimming at V came to 5 bases and at J to 4 bases, leaving 3 bases not matched to a gene. The CDR3 totals 13 residues. CDR3: CASSLGQGYEQYF. The CDR3 nucleotides are TGTGCCAGCAGTCTGGGACAGGGTTACGAGCAGTACTTC.